Listed below are T cell receptor beta chains from one sample, sequenced in a study of monozygotic twins with inflammatory bowel disease. From its re-call of the 5' RACE reads, TCRdb lists each CDR3 protein once, without DNA. This specimen shows approximately 300,000 distinct CDR3 sequences; the ten leading clones hold over 5%. The sample comprised blood. The receptors were gathered from a human donor with ulcerative colitis or Crohn's disease, or a healthy co-twin of an affected twin (not recorded which). Both conserved end residues are part of each CDR3.

16,TRBV4-3,TRBJ1-4,CASSQGAGTGDEKLFF
16,TRBV4-3,TRBJ2-2,CASSQPRDRGAGELFF
16,TRBV20-1,TRBJ1-6,CSAGPGPTTPNSPLHF
14,TRBV27,TRBJ2-7,CASSVDRGGAQQYF
13,TRBV20-1,TRBJ1-1,CSARGTENTEAFF
16,TRBV28,TRBJ1-5,CASRGGGTLGNQPQHF
15,TRBV7-9,TRBJ1-3,CASSWGPDSGNTIYF
14,TRBV15,TRBJ2-5,CATSRGVREETQYF
12,TRBV7-4,TRBJ2-7,CASLPGEYEQYF
14,TRBV5-1,TRBJ2-7,CASNTGDRTYEQYF
15,TRBV20-1,TRBJ2-7,CSARDPNRDTYEQYF
16,TRBV4-3,TRBJ2-3,CASSQEPRTSTDTQYF
12,TRBV20-1,TRBJ2-4,CSVGAPIGIQYF
14,TRBV29-1,TRBJ2-1,CSAGSGSINNEQFF
14,TRBV7-2,TRBJ1-1,CASSTQDSYTEAFF
14,TRBV30,TRBJ2-1,CAWSDRWQGNEQFF
15,TRBV5-4,TRBJ2-5,CASSLDRGGRETQYF
14,TRBV18,TRBJ1-1,CASSPMGRETEAFF
15,TRBV7-2,TRBJ2-7,CASSLDTGVFYEQYF
15,TRBV12-3/TRBV12-4,TRBJ2-7,CASSRLDRVQNEQYF
14,TRBV3-1,TRBJ2-7,CASSLGQLSYEQYF
14,TRBV20-1,TRBJ1-6,CSARIGQGDSPLHF
13,TRBV7-9,TRBJ2-1,CASSRSGGNEQFF
12,TRBV7-8,TRBJ2-2,CADGRSTGELFF
15,TRBV5-1,TRBJ2-7,CASSLEPKSSYEQYF
12,TRBV20-1,TRBJ1-2,CSASFHDNSYTF
18,TRBV6-2/TRBV6-3,TRBJ2-7,CASSRRRGGARFSYEQYF
17,TRBV25-1,TRBJ2-1,CASSEWVGGTKDNEQFF
17,TRBV28,TRBJ2-3,CASSLSPASATTDTQYF
13,TRBV7-2,TRBJ2-7,CASTHGRENEQYF
18,TRBV11-2,TRBJ2-2,CASSHRGGAPRWTGELFF
16,TRBV6-1,TRBJ2-2,CASTLVWGALPGELFF
18,TRBV5-1,TRBJ2-3,CASSKDPGTPTSTDTQYF
16,TRBV6-5,TRBJ2-2,CASSYSGQGAAGELFF
16,TRBV7-3,TRBJ2-1,CASSFGGSESYNEQFF
15,TRBV24-1,TRBJ2-5,CATSGRGGPQETQYF
19,TRBV11-2,TRBJ2-1,CASSLGSTRAGGAVGEHFF
13,TRBV7-7,TRBJ2-5,CASSLRRGGTQYF
14,TRBV7-8,TRBJ1-5,CASSLARTNQPQHF
17,TRBV20-1,TRBJ2-6,CSASRLAAPSGANVLTF
15,TRBV12-3/TRBV12-4,TRBJ1-4,CASSLVDWSYEKLFF
16,TRBV6-2/TRBV6-3,TRBJ2-1,CASSPRSASSYNEQFF
15,TRBV6-2/TRBV6-3,TRBJ2-1,CASSWGGGPYNEQFF
14,TRBV6-5,TRBJ2-3,CASSYRRGKSTQYF
15,TRBV29-1,TRBJ1-1,CSVEGVRGRNTEAFF
14,TRBV20-1,TRBJ2-1,CSARDSGGANEQFF
17,TRBV12-3/TRBV12-4,TRBJ2-2,CASSFYRGRTNTGELFF
16,TRBV20-1,TRBJ2-2,CSARDRGYGRPGELFF
13,TRBV29-1,TRBJ2-1,CSVVGRFYNEQFF
15,TRBV4-1,TRBJ1-6,CASSPGTGSYSPLHF
13,TRBV20-1,TRBJ1-4,CSAPGQANEKLFF
15,TRBV5-4,TRBJ1-5,CASSLLAQGNQPQHF